One T cell receptor (beta chain) is described in this entry. What it binds is not known. This entry is derived from a study of CD8 T cells in ankylosing spondylitis. The study's findings and limits: Relatively scarce in peripheral blood, disease-linked clones were CD8+. A motif of fewer than ten highly homologous TCR beta variants was seen as apparently characteristic of ankylosing spondylitis blood. Before this, some motif variants had been reported in reactive arthritis synovial fluid and blood.

Preparation of TCR beta libraries was done by quantitative 5'-RACE with molecular barcodes. TCRdb called the 5' RACE reads again in MiXCR, with one record for every CDR3 protein. The sample has under 400,000 distinct CDR3 sequences, around a tenth seen once. Sequencing was done on a sample of blood, either unsorted or a sorted T cell fraction (not recorded which). The TCR was taken from a female donor with ankylosing spondylitis or in good health (not recorded which).

DNA for the CDR3: TGTGCCAGCAGTTCAACAGGGAAAAACACTGAAGCTTTCTTT. Translating gives CASSSTGKNTEAFF. This sequence joins TRBV12-3 or TRBV12-4 and TRBJ1-1; D is possibly TRBD1 (6 bases). The CDR3 length is 14 residues. V lost 4 bases, J lost 2 bases, and 11 bases lay in between.